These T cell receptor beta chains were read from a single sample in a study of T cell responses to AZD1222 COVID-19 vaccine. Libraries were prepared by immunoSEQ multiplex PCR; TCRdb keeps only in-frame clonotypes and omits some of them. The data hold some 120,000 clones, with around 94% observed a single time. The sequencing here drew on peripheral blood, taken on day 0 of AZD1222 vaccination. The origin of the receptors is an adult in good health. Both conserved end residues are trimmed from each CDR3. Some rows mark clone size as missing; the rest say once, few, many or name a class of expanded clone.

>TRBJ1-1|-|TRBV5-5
ASSILTGTNTEAF
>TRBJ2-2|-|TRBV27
ASSPFWGAGELF
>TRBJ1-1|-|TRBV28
ASSLPNTEAF
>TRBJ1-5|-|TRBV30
AWSGGVSNQPQH
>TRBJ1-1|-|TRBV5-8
ASSFTGGMRTEAF
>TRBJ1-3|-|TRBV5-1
ASSLVPLGDTIY
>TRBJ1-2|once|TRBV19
ASSMDTHSIGYT
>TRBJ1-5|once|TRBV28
ASSLSGNQPQH
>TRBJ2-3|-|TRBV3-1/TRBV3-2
ASSQDQSRTDTQY
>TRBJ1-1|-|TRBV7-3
ASSLSGTKTTMNTEAF
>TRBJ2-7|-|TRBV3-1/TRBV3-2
ASSQDPRGISEQY
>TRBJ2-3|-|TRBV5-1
ASSLDATSTDTQY
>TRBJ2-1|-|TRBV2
ASSDIEGVVGEQF
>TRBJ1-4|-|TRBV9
ASSVGFSSEKLF
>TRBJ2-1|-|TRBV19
ASSIPQGREQF
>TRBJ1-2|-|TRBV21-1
ASINRVSEYGYT
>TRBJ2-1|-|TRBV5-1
ASQTSGEREQF
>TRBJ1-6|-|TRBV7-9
ASSPGQGGTSSPLH
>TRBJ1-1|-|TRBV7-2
ASGISNWNTEAF
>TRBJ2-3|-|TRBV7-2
ASRLRVTTDTQY
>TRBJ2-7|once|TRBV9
ASSVDSGSYEQY
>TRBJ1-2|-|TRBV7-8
ASSWGTVLRLEDGYT